This entry lists 30 T cell receptor beta chains sequenced from one sample in a study of low-dose radiotherapy and immunotherapy resistance in tumors. Primers used for first-strand cDNA, a TRAV- and TRBV-specific set, covered both alpha and beta chains. TCR amplification used roughly 18 PCR cycles, a constant-region primer and a V-primer adapter. TCRdb redid the calling of the reads with MiXCR, one entry per CDR3 protein. The table includes about 9,800 distinct CDR3 sequences, roughly 80% detected once. These receptors were obtained from a human donor with advanced metastatic prostate, ovarian, gallbladder or colorectal cancer (not recorded which). This table probably holds off-target reads from a library built for another chain.

This clonotype was seen just once. The genes are TRBV19 and TRBJ1-5, with 8 bases matching TRBD1. This CDR3 region has 14 residues. V shed 5 bases, J shed 4 bases, and the junction held 4 bases outside the gene matches. Germline values: CDR1 LNHDA, CDR2 SQIVND (reference sequence). The CDR3: CASSDRGGNQPQHF. The CDR3 nucleotides read TGTGCCAGTAGTGACAGGGGCGGGAATCAGCCCCAGCATTTT. The whole variable domain, filled in from reference TRBV19 and TRBJ1-5, reads DGGITQSPKYLFRKEGQNVTLSCEQNLNHDAMYWYRQDPGQGLRLIYYSQIVNDFQKGDIAEGYSVSREKKESFPLTVTSAQKNPTAFYLCASSDRGGNQPQHFGDGTRLSIL.

A few counts support this clonotype. Written as DNA, the CDR3 is TGTGCCAGCAGTCCTAGGACAGGGCTCAATGAGCAGTTCTTC. Protein sequence: CASSPRTGLNEQFF. The J gene is TRBJ2-1, the V gene TRBV28; 8 bases are shared with TRBD1. The V segment lost 5 bases and the J segment 6 bases; nucleotides outside the gene matches: 6. Per germline, CDR1 MDHEN and CDR2 SYDVKM. CDR3 length equals 14 residues.

The gene calls are TRBV4-1 and TRBJ1-5; tentatively, D is TRBD1 (5 bases). The CDR3 length is 15 residues. The germline V gene encodes CDR1 MGHRA and CDR2 YSYEKL. V gave up 3 bases and J gave up 2 bases, with 11 bases separating them. CDR3 DNA: TGCGCCAGCAGCCAGTCAGGGCTCGGCAATCAGCCCCAGCATTTT. Amino acid sequence: CASSQSGLGNQPQHF.

The chain couples TRBV12-3 or TRBV12-4 to TRBJ1-1; tentative D call: TRBD1 (6 bases). The CDR3 is made up of 15 amino acids. The V end was cut by 2 bases, the J end by 3 bases, with 13 bases between. Here the CDR3 DNA reads TGTGCCAGCAGTTTAATGCAGGGGCAGGACACTGAAGCTTTCTTT. It yields the protein CASSLMQGQDTEAFF.

In its sample, this clonotype was seen a few times. The rearrangement uses TRBV5-6 and TRBJ1-5; no definite D call. V was cut by 1 base and J by 1 base, with 12 bases left in between. This CDR3 is 16 amino acids long. Germline V gene lookup returns CDR1 SGHDT and CDR2 YYEEEE. Here the CDR3 reads CASSLRAARSNQPQHF. In nucleotides, the CDR3 is TGTGCCAGCAGCTTGAGGGCAGCTAGGAGCAATCAGCCCCAGCATTTT.

This chain joins TRBV7-3 and TRBJ2-2, with TRBD2 matching over 8 bases. Germline CDR1 reads SGHTA; CDR2 reads FQGTGA. This CDR3 region has 17 residues. V dropped 5 bases and J dropped 2; count of bases not matched to a gene: 10. CDR3 in DNA: TGTGCCAGCAGCCCAAGGAGCGGGAGTTCTAACACCGGGGAGCTGTTTTTT. Protein: CASSPRSGSSNTGELFF.

V is TRBV7-2 and J is TRBJ2-2; a weak D match, TRBD1 (6 bases). The germline gives CDR1 SGHTA, CDR2 FQGNSA. The CDR3 runs 15 residues. Trimming removed 5 bases from V and 3 bases from J, with 13 bases in between. This CDR3 is CASSEGYRDTGELFF. DNA for the CDR3: TGTGCCAGCAGCGAAGGATACAGGGACACCGGGGAGCTGTTTTTT.

This clonotype showed up just once. The CDR3 loop is CAWSFRGLYGYTF. CDR3 in DNA: TGTGCCTGGAGTTTCAGGGGGTTGTATGGCTACACCTTC. The chain is built from TRBV30 and TRBJ1-2, with 7 positions matching TRBD1. The J segment lost 5 bases and the V segment lost 2 bases, leaving 5 bases of the junction unmatched. CDR3 size: 13 residues. Germline-derived CDR1 and CDR2 are GTSNPN and SVGIG (reference sequence).

There are a few counts of this clonotype. V usage is TRBV28 and J usage is TRBJ2-1; TRBD2 matches at 13 bases. The V segment lost 6 bases and the J segment 4 bases; nucleotides outside the gene matches: 3. CDR3 size: 15 residues. CDR1 is MDHEN, CDR2 SYDVKM, per germline. CDR3 sequence reads: CASSQTSGRYNEQFF. The CDR3 region has the DNA TGTGCCAGCAGCCAGACTAGCGGGAGGTACAATGAGCAGTTCTTC.

The chain uses TRBV5-1 and TRBJ2-2; TRBD1 agrees at 11 bases. V lost 5 bases and J lost 4; bases outside the gene matches: 4. The CDR3 sequence is 15 residues long. Per the germline V gene, CDR1 is SGHRS and CDR2 is YFSETQ. CDR3 protein: CASRKDRGLTGELFF. Written as DNA, the CDR3 is TGCGCCAGCAGAAAGGACAGGGGGCTCACCGGGGAGCTGTTTTTT.

The gene calls are TRBV29-1 and TRBJ1-1; no definite D call. V dropped 4 bases and J dropped 1 base, with 7 bases sitting between them. Germline values: CDR1 SQVTM, CDR2 ANQGSEA. The CDR3 has 12 residues. CDR3: CSVGRPNTEAFF. The CDR3 DNA reads TGCAGCGTTGGGCGGCCGAACACTGAAGCTTTCTTT.

This chain uses TRBV3-1 with TRBJ2-1; the match to TRBD2 covers 7 bases. The J segment lost 7 bases and the V segment lost 1 base, leaving 7 bases of the junction unmatched. Germline assignment: CDR1 LGHDT and CDR2 YNNKEL (reference sequence). The CDR3 runs to 15 residues. CDR3 nucleotide sequence: TGTGCCAGCAGCCAAGCAACTCTGGGAGGGAATGAGCAGTTCTTC. Translation: CASSQATLGGNEQFF.

This chain uses TRBV10-3 with TRBJ2-1, with 9 bases fitting TRBD2. Germline trimming cut 0 bases from V and 5 bases from J; bases unmatched to any gene: 8. CDR3 length equals 17 residues. Germline V CDR1 and CDR2: ENHRY, SYGVKD. The CDR3 region is CAISESTGSGRHNEQFF. As DNA, the CDR3 is TGTGCCATCAGTGAGTCGACCGGGAGCGGGAGGCACAATGAGCAGTTCTTC.

The CDR3 bases are TGCGCCAGCAGCATGGGTCTTGAAGAGACCCAGTACTTC. This encodes CASSMGLEETQYF. V and J are TRBV10-1 and TRBJ2-5; D is ambiguous. With 6 bases removed from V and 3 bases from J, the gap between germline ends came to 11 bases. CDR3 length: 13 amino acids. The V gene's germline CDR1 is WNHNN and CDR2 SYGVQD (reference sequence).

This clonotype has a handful of counts. The V and J genes are TRBV4-3 and TRBJ2-1; D remains ambiguous. V lost 0 bases and J 12 bases, leaving 15 bases between the germline ends. This CDR3 is built from 14 residues. Looked up from germline, CDR1 is LGHNA and CDR2 is YSLEER. CDR3 protein: CASSQDRALGGQFF. The DNA for the CDR3 is TGCGCCAGCAGCCAAGATAGGGCACTCGGTGGGCAGTTCTTC.

V and J are TRBV30 and TRBJ1-3; 8 bases are a match to TRBD1. Germline V gene lookup returns CDR1 GTSNPN and CDR2 SVGIG (reference sequence). CDR3 length: 13 amino acids. V was pared by 6 bases and J by 2 bases, with 3 bases of the junction left unmatched. The CDR3 nucleotides are TGTGCCTGTCAGACAGGGGCTGGAAACACCATATATTTT. It encodes CACQTGAGNTIYF.

J is TRBJ2-3 and V is TRBV13; TRBD2 matches 11 bases. The V gene's germline CDR1 is PRHDT and CDR2 FYEKMQ (reference sequence). The CDR3 runs to 14 residues. V lost 8 bases to trimming and J lost 4 bases; unmatched junction nucleotides: 5. The CDR3: CASAVSGRADTQYF. The CDR3 region has the DNA TGTGCCAGCGCGGTTAGCGGGAGGGCAGATACGCAGTATTTT.

V and J are TRBV4-3 and TRBJ2-1; D unclear. Trimming took off 4 bases at V and 9 bases at J, with 13 bases between the two ends. Germline V gene data show CDR1 as LGHNA and CDR2 as YSLEER. This CDR3 region has 13 residues. CDR3 residues: CASSPSERTEQFF. In DNA form, the CDR3 reads TGCGCCAGCAGCCCTTCCGAGAGGACTGAGCAGTTCTTC.

The chain couples TRBV7-6 to TRBJ2-1, with D tentatively TRBD2 (6 bases). Germline CDR1 SGHVS, CDR2 FNYEAQ. The V end lost 5 bases, the J end lost 6 bases, and 17 bases lay between the germline ends. The length of the CDR3 is 15 residues. Here the CDR3 reads CASSLGGSETNEQFF. The CDR3 region has the DNA TGTGCCAGCAGCCTTGGGGGGAGTGAAACCAATGAGCAGTTCTTC.

This clonotype came up a few times. This chain uses TRBV30 with TRBJ2-3; 9 bases map to TRBD1. Trimming took 1 base from V and 5 from J; bases not matched to a gene: 13. The CDR3 contains 17 residues. Germline V lookup: CDR1 GTSNPN, CDR2 SVGIG (reference sequence). The CDR3 region is CAWSAMGNRGHRDTQYF. The CDR3 DNA reads TGTGCCTGGAGTGCAATGGGAAACAGGGGGCACAGAGATACGCAGTATTTT. The full variable domain, its missing parts supplied by reference TRBV30 and TRBJ2-3, is SQTIHQWPATLVQPVGSPLSLECTVEGTSNPNLYWYRQAAGRGLQLLFYSVGIGQISSEVPQNLSASRPQDRQFILSSKKLLLSDSGFYLCAWSAMGNRGHRDTQYFGPGTRLTVL.

The rearrangement links TRBV7-8 to TRBJ1-6; D uncertain. V was shortened by 2 bases and J by 7 bases, with 9 bases between the two germline ends. From germline, CDR1 is SGHVS and CDR2 FQNEAQ. The CDR3 loop spans 14 amino acids. The DNA for the CDR3 is TGTGCCAGCAGCTTACGGGTGGGGAATTCACCCCTCCACTTT. This sequence encodes CASSLRVGNSPLHF.

This clonotype was detected only once. The rearrangement joins TRBV4-3 to TRBJ1-2; 9 bases align to TRBD1. V lost 0 bases, J lost 4 bases, and 12 bases stayed unmatched. Germline CDR1 is LGHNA and CDR2 is YSLEER. The CDR3 loop spans 18 amino acids. The CDR3 DNA reads as TGCGCCAGCAGCCAAGAGGGCCCGGACAGGGGATTCGGCTATGGCTACACCTTC. Translated: CASSQEGPDRGFGYGYTF.

V and J are TRBV10-3 and TRBJ2-2, with 9 nucleotides matching TRBD2. CDR1 and CDR2 (germline): ENHRY, SYGVKD. This CDR3 comprises 14 residues. After removal of 9 bases from V and 6 bases from J, the junction contained 8 bases not matched to a gene. This chain's CDR3 is CAMAGLASSGELFF. As DNA, the CDR3 is TGTGCCATGGCGGGACTAGCTTCGTCCGGGGAGCTGTTTTTT.

This clonotype was counted once. The gene calls are TRBV30 and TRBJ2-1; D not certain. Trimming removed 0 bases at V and 6 bases at J, with 3 bases between. Germline V gene sequence: CDR1 GTSNPN, CDR2 SVGIG (reference sequence). This CDR3 is built from 11 residues. Written as DNA, the CDR3 is TGTGCCTGGAGTGTTTCCAATGAGCAGTTCTTC. Its protein is CAWSVSNEQFF.

The chain couples TRBV9 to TRBJ1-1; TRBD1 aligns across 8 bases. V gave up 0 bases and J gave up 3 bases; unmatched junction bases: 10. Germline CDR1 is SGDLS and CDR2 is YYNGEE. There are 17 residues in the CDR3. The CDR3 loop is CASSVGDRGFAYTEAFF. The CDR3 nucleotides read TGTGCCAGCAGCGTAGGAGACAGGGGATTTGCATACACTGAAGCTTTCTTT.

The rearrangement links TRBV27 to TRBJ2-1, with TRBD2 as a possible D gene (6 bases). The CDR3 length is 15 residues. CDR1 and CDR2 from the germline V gene are MNHEY and SMNVEV (reference sequence). Trimming pared 5 bases from V and 0 bases from J, leaving 11 bases between. CDR3 nucleotides: TGTGCCAGCAGTGTGGACGGGAGCTCCTACAATGAGCAGTTCTTC. Translating gives CASSVDGSSYNEQFF.

The rearrangement joins TRBV9 to TRBJ2-7, with 7 bases aligning to TRBD2. V gave up 0 bases and J gave up 3 bases; unmatched junction bases: 6. The CDR3 has 15 amino acids. Germline loops: CDR1 SGDLS, CDR2 YYNGEE. The CDR3 protein is CASSVGAGVNYEQYF. DNA of the CDR3: TGTGCCAGCAGCGTAGGGGCGGGAGTCAACTACGAGCAGTACTTC.

This sequence joins TRBV19 and TRBJ2-1; 10 nucleotides match TRBD1. Germline loops: CDR1 LNHDA, CDR2 SQIVND (reference sequence). This CDR3 spans 15 amino acids. V lost 6 bases, J lost 8 bases, and 10 bases stayed unmatched. CDR3 nucleotide sequence: TGTGCCAGTAGCCAGGCGGGACAGGGGAGGTATGAGCAGTTCTTC. Its protein is CASSQAGQGRYEQFF.

This rearrangement joins TRBV29-1 to TRBJ2-2; D possibly matches TRBD1 or TRBD2 (6 bases each). V lost 4 bases and J lost 4, with 10 bases in between. The CDR3 is 13 amino acids. Germline CDR1 SQVTM, CDR2 ANQGSEA. The CDR3 sequence: CSVVRGVTGELFF. CDR3 nucleotides: TGCAGCGTTGTAAGGGGGGTCACCGGGGAGCTGTTTTTT.

This sequence joins TRBV5-1 and TRBJ2-7; 12 bases are a match to TRBD2. The J segment lost 5 bases and the V segment lost 4 bases, leaving 13 bases of the junction unmatched. Germline values: CDR1 SGHRS, CDR2 YFSETQ. The CDR3 runs to 17 residues. The CDR3 spells CASSERGASGRGHEQYF. The CDR3 bases are TGCGCCAGCAGCGAGCGAGGTGCTAGCGGGAGGGGGCACGAGCAGTACTTC.